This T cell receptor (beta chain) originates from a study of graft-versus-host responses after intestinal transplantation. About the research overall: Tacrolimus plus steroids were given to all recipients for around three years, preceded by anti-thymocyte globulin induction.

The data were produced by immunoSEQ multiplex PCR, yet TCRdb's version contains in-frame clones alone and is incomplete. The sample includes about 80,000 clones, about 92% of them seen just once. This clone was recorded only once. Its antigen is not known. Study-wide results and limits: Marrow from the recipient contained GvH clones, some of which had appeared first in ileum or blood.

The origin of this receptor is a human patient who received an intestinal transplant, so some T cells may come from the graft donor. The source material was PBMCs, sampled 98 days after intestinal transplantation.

Here the CDR3 reads CASSIGGQLNTEAFF. DNA of the CDR3: TGTGCCAGTAGTATTGGGGGACAGCTGAACACTGAAGCTTTCTTT. This chain connects TRBV19 to TRBJ1-1; 7 nucleotides match TRBD1. The V gene's germline CDR1 is LNHDA and CDR2 SQIVND (reference sequence). J gave up 0 bases and V 3 bases, and 4 bases lay outside the gene matches. This CDR3 spans 15 amino acids.